Sequencing of this T cell receptor beta chain was carried out in a study of CXCR3-negative and CXCR3-positive naive CD8 T cells. Whole-study results and caveats: TRB CDR3s of CXCR3-positive naive cells were more hydrophobic than those of CXCR3-negative naive cells. No difference in surface CD5 was seen between naive subsets, and TCR strength was inferred from TRB CDR3 properties.

With regard to this clonotype: Its antigen remains unidentified.

The germline CDR1 and CDR2 sequences are LNHDA and SQIVND (reference sequence). This CDR3 region has 15 residues. All TRB cDNA libraries came from 5' RACE performed with UMI labels. Reanalyzing the 5' RACE reads, TCRdb keeps one entry per CDR3 protein, without DNA. The sample has some 140,000 distinct CDR3 sequences. Naive CD8+ T lymphocytes were specified as CD45RO-CCR7+CD27+CD95-. The sequencing sample was made of naive CXCR3+ CD8+ T cells from blood. Subset specified: CD45RO-CCR7+CD27+CD95- naive CD8+ T cells expressing CXCR3 (TNR3+). This clonotype originated in a human donor in good health. Some clones in this sample may be carry-over from other donors' samples. The rearrangement joins TRBV19 to TRBJ2-1; the TCRdb call, TRBD2, lacks DNA for checking. The CDR3 spells CASTFSGSSYNEQFF.